This T cell receptor beta chain originates from a study of T cells in Graves' hyperthyroidism and ophthalmopathy (dated by TCRdb to about 2019). Looking at the study overall: TCR V-J signatures able to tell the groups apart were searched for in a discovery cohort of 100 patients, of whom more than 40 had Graves' ophthalmopathy and roughly 58 had stable Graves' hyperthyroidism. After blood sampling, hyperthyroidism patients were treated with methimazole at a starting dose of 30 mg daily, and ophthalmopathy patients were treated with high-dose intravenous methylprednisolone. Prospective prediction of ophthalmopathy was tested in an independent validation cohort consisting of 18 hyperthyroidism patients and more than 15 patients who later progressed to ophthalmopathy. In six Graves' hyperthyroidism patients, the study also compared T-cell repertoires from thyroid tissue with T-cell repertoires from blood. TCR Vbeta CDR3 sequencing of fewer than 150 peripheral blood samples (more than 40 ophthalmopathy, 75 hyperthyroidism and around 17 progressor patients) is reported in the paper. For training and testing, the roughly 93 patients in the discovery cohort were randomly divided in a 7:3 ratio. Results the study describes overall, beyond this receptor: In validation, progression to ophthalmopathy was predicted by the model with almost 71% sensitivity and 72% to 80% specificity, a median of around 5.9 months before onset. Most expanded thyroid clonotypes (frequency above 0.001) were also detected in blood, suggesting blood repertoires may reflect thyroid immune responses. A model built on a 13 V-J signature distinguished ophthalmopathy from stable hyperthyroidism, reaching about 88% sensitivity and approximately 81% specificity in cross-validation and 80%/75% in testing. No statistical method was used to set the sample size in advance, and investigators knew the group allocation.

The study excluded patients with uncontrolled infections, other autoimmune diseases, pregnancy or lactation. Diagnoses relied on clinical symptoms, serum thyroxine and TRAb, thyroid ultrasound and orbital computed tomography. Trizol reagent was used to extract total RNA, and RNA quality was then checked on an Agilent 2100 Bioanalyzer. This clonotype was seen a few times. This clone's antigen is unknown. At one of its ends the junction is not consistent with the germline gene, which may arise from a read error. Looking up the germline V gene (reference sequence) yields CDR1 PRHDT and CDR2 FYEKMQ. From the cysteine through the phenylalanine, the CDR3 covers 14 amino acids. Only the CDR3 part of the read is kept: 42 bases, read in frame from the first base. Amplification of TCR beta CDR3 regions was carried out from RNA transcripts. The TCR CDR3 was subjected to a first round of RT-PCR using the HTBI primer set and the Qiagen OneStep RT-PCR kit. A second multiplex PCR round built the libraries, followed by size selection and purification. Sequencing of the libraries was done on an Illumina HiSeq2000 using paired-end 100 bp reads. The study's own analysis went as follows. Raw data were processed with SOAPnuke, discarding reads with adapters, uncalled bases, mean Phred below 15, or no exact constant-primer or identifier match. High-quality paired reads were merged using COPE v1.2.5, and each unique nucleotide sequence was defined as a clonotype. Clonotypes were aligned to IMGT TRBV, TRBD and TRBJ reference segments using MiTCR v1.1. The analysis was restricted to V-J combinations with a frequency above 0.0001, which together covered 99.2% of the repertoires. The TCS score was defined as the ratio of F50 (clonal expansion) to E x V (chaos), calculated using BLOSUM62-based TCRdist between CDR3 peptides within each V-J. Welch's t-statistics and random forest reduced roughly 530 V-J features to under 15, which were used in a naive Bayes classifier (R e1071). The Morisita-Horn index was used to measure how similar the thyroid and blood repertoires were. TCRdb reran the public reads through fastp at Q25 and MiXCR, keeping productive beta chains. Entries are consolidated by CDR3 protein sequence, retaining the most common genes and DNA. TCRdb's processing, not the study's, gives the V and J calls here. Across this sample there are roughly 500,000 distinct CDR3 sequences, with over 35% seen only once. The ten largest clones take up roughly 45% of the sample.

The source material was peripheral blood or thyroid tissue (not recorded which). The TCR sequence derives from an adult woman with Graves' disease, either hyperthyroidism or ophthalmopathy (not recorded which). The chain is made from TRBV13 and TRBJ1-3; 9 of the junction bases match TRBD1. The CDR3 region: CASSFSTGGTTIYF. The sequenced DNA: TGTGCCAGCAGCTTCTCGACAGGGGGAACCACCATATATTTT.